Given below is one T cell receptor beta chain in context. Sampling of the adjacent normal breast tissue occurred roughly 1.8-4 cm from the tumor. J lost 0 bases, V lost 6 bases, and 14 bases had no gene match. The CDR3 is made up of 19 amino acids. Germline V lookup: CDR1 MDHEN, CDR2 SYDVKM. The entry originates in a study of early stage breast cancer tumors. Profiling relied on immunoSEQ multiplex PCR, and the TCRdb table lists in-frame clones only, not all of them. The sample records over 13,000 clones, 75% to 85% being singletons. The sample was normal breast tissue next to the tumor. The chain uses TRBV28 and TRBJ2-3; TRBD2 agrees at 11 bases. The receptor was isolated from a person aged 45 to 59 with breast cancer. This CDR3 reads CASSTTSGGSKTSTDTQYF. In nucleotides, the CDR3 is TGTGCCAGCAGCACCACTAGCGGGGGATCCAAAACTAGCACAGATACGCAGTATTTT.